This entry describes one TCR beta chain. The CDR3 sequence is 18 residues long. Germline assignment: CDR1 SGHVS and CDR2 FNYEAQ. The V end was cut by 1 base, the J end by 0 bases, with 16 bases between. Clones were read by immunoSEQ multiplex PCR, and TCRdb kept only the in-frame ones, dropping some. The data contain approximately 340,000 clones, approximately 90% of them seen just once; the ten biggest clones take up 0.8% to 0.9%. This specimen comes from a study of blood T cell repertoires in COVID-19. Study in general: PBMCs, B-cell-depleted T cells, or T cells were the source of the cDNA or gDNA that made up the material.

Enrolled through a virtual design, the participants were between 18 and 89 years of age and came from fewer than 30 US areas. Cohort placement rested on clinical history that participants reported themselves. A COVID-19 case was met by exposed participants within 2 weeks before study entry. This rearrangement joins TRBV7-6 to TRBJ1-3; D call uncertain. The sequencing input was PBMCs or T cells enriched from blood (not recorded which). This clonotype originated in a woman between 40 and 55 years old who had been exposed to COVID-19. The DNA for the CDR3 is TGTGCCAGCAGCTTAGTCCCCCCCGGACTGGGCTCTGGAAACACCATATATTTT. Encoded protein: CASSLVPPGLGSGNTIYF.